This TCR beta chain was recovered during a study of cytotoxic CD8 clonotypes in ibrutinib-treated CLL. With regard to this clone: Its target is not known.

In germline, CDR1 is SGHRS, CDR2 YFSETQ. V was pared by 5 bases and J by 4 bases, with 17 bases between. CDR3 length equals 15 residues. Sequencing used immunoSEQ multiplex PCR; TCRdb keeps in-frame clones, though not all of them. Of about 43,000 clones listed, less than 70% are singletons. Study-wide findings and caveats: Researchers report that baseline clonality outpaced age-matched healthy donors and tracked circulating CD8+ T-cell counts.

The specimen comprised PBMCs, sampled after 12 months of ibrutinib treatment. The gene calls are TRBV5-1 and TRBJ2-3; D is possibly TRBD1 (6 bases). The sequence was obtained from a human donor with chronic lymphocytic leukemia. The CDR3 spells CASRMNIGGADTQYF. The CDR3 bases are TGCGCCAGCAGGATGAATATTGGGGGCGCAGATACGCAGTATTTT.